The 15 T cell receptor beta chains presented below share a single source sample, sequenced in a study of blood T cell repertoires in COVID-19. The assay was immunoSEQ multiplex PCR, and TCRdb's table has in-frame clones only and misses some. The sample has some 130,000 clones, approximately 74% seen once. The sequencing sample was made of peripheral blood. These receptors came from a woman aged 70-85 years with acute or convalescent COVID-19.

J is TRBJ1-2 and V is TRBV6-5; D is possibly TRBD1 (5 bases). This CDR3 comprises 15 residues. Looked up from germline, CDR1 is MNHEY and CDR2 is SVGAGI. V lost 4 bases and J 5 bases, leaving 17 bases between the germline ends. For the CDR3, the DNA is TGTGCCAGCAGTTCCCGGCAGGGCTATTTATATGGCTACACCTTC. Translation: CASSSRQGYLYGYTF.

The table lists this clone with a few counts. V gene TRBV28 combines with J gene TRBJ2-1, with 7 bases fitting TRBD1. J gave up 0 bases and V 2 bases, and 1 base lay outside the gene matches. The CDR3 consists of 15 residues. Germline lookup yields CDR1 MDHEN and CDR2 SYDVKM. The CDR3 is CASSLTGASYNEQFF. DNA for the CDR3: TGTGCCAGCAGTTTAACAGGGGCCTCCTACAATGAGCAGTTCTTC.

This clone was recorded a few times. The chain has TRBV7-8 and TRBJ1-2; 9 nucleotides line up with TRBD1. CDR1 and CDR2 from the germline V gene are SGHVS and FQNEAQ. With V trimmed by 1 base and J by 6 bases, 6 bases remained unmatched. The CDR3 covers 15 residues. CDR3 coding DNA: TGTGCCAGCAGCTTAGGGGGGACAGGGACCCATGGCTACACCTTC. It specifies CASSLGGTGTHGYTF.

The V call is TRBV5-1, the J call TRBJ2-7; D is unresolved. The V gene's germline CDR1 is SGHRS and CDR2 YFSETQ. The V gene lost 1 base and the J gene lost 0 bases, with 8 bases spanning the gap. The CDR3 has 14 residues. CDR3 in DNA: TGCGCCAGCAGCTTGTTGTCCTTCTCCTACGAGCAGTACTTC. Translation: CASSLLSFSYEQYF.

This sequence joins TRBV10-3 and TRBJ2-1; 7 bases are a match to TRBD1. CDR3 length equals 17 residues. CDR1 is ENHRY and CDR2 is SYGVKD in the germline V gene. The junction had 11 bases not matched to a gene; V was cut back by 1 base and J by 5 bases. CDR3 sequence reads: CAISEFPTGDWDNEQFF. CDR3 bases: TGTGCCATCAGTGAGTTCCCTACAGGGGATTGGGACAATGAGCAGTTCTTC.

This chain links TRBV7-8 with TRBJ2-3; 7 bases agree with TRBD1. V lost 5 bases to trimming and J lost 2 bases; unmatched junction nucleotides: 7. Looked up from germline, CDR1 is SGHVS and CDR2 is FQNEAQ. The CDR3 is 15 amino acids. CDR3 sequence reads: CASSLSTGHTDTQYF. For the CDR3, the DNA is TGTGCCAGCAGCCTTTCGACAGGGCACACAGATACGCAGTATTTT. Full variable domain (remainder filled in from reference TRBV7-8 and TRBJ2-3): GAGVSQSPRYKVAKRGQDVALRCDPISGHVSLFWYQQALGQGPEFLTYFQNEAQLDKSGLPSDRFFAERPEGSVSTLKIQRTQQEDSAVYLCASSLSTGHTDTQYFGPGTRLTVL.

This clone turned up a few times. Here the CDR3 reads CASGLGQGDIQYF. The CDR3 coding sequence is TGTGCTAGTGGTTTGGGACAGGGGGACATTCAGTACTTC. V and J are TRBV12-5 and TRBJ2-4, with TRBD1 matching over 9 bases. The CDR3 loop spans 13 amino acids. Trimming took 1 base from V and 8 from J; bases not matched to a gene: 0. The germline gives CDR1 LGHNT, CDR2 FRNRAP.

This clone was picked up one time. V gene TRBV4-3 combines with J gene TRBJ2-5, with a tentative D call TRBD1 (6 bases). Per the germline V gene, CDR1 is LGHNA and CDR2 is YSLEER. The CDR3 length is 16 residues. Trimming pared 1 base from V and 3 bases from J, leaving 15 bases between. CDR3 sequence reads: CASSQVWRPGEETQYF. The CDR3 DNA reads as TGCGCCAGCAGCCAAGTTTGGAGGCCAGGGGAAGAGACCCAGTACTTC.

The chain carries TRBV5-6 and TRBJ2-5; D may be TRBD1 (5 bases). The germline gives CDR1 SGHDT, CDR2 YYEEEE. Trimming cost V 1 base and J 3 bases, with 13 bases left between them. This CDR3 contains 15 residues. In DNA form, the CDR3 reads TGTGCCAGCAGCTTGTTGTCCAGGGTGGAAGAGACCCAGTACTTC. Encoded protein: CASSLLSRVEETQYF. Full variable domain (outside the CDR3, taken from reference TRBV5-6 and TRBJ2-5): DAGVTQSPTHLIKTRGQQVTLRCSPKSGHDTVSWYQQALGQGPQFIFQYYEEEERQRGNFPDRFSGHQFPNYSSELNVNALLLGDSALYLCASSLLSRVEETQYFGPGTRLLVL.

This clone was seen just once. This CDR3 is CASSPGLGGYEQYF. In DNA form, the CDR3 reads TGTGCCAGCAGCCCCGGGCTAGGGGGCTACGAGCAGTACTTC. This rearrangement joins TRBV6-5 to TRBJ2-7, with a tentative D call TRBD1 (6 bases). The V gene lost 6 bases and the J gene lost 3 bases, with 15 bases spanning the gap. Germline-derived CDR1 and CDR2 are MNHEY and SVGAGI. CDR3 size: 14 residues.

This chain joins TRBV28 and TRBJ1-5; D might be TRBD1 (5 bases). The V gene lost 8 bases and the J gene lost 3 bases, with 11 bases spanning the gap. Germline V CDR1 and CDR2: MDHEN, SYDVKM. This CDR3 has 13 amino acids. The CDR3 nucleotides read TGTGCCAGCCGGCCAGGGCCCAATCAGCCCCAGCATTTT. Its protein is CASRPGPNQPQHF.

The genes are TRBV5-5 and TRBJ1-1, with TRBD1 matching 8 bases. CDR1 is SGHKS and CDR2 is YYEKEE in the germline V gene (reference sequence). The CDR3 is 15 residues long. The ends lost 3 bases at V and 1 base at J; junction bases unmatched: 5. CDR3 nucleotide sequence: TGTGCCAGCAGCTCCTGGACAGGGACGAACACTGAAGCTTTCTTT. Its translation: CASSSWTGTNTEAFF.

This clone is a singleton in its sample. V is TRBV11-2 and J is TRBJ1-2, with D perhaps TRBD1 (6 bases). V was shortened by 5 bases and J by 4 bases, with 14 bases between the two germline ends. The length of the CDR3 is 14 residues. The germline V gene encodes CDR1 SGHAT and CDR2 FQNNGV. CDR3 region: CASSPRGGAYGYTF. The CDR3 nucleotides are TGTGCCAGCAGCCCGAGAGGGGGGGCCTATGGCTACACCTTC.

The chain links TRBV4-1 to TRBJ2-3; TRBD2 agrees at 9 bases. Germline CDR1 and CDR2: MGHRA and YSYEKL. J gave up 6 bases and V 1 base, and 2 bases lay outside the gene matches. The CDR3 spans 14 residues. The CDR3 nucleotides read TGCGCCAGCAGCCAAGGCGGGGGGGCCGATACGCAGTATTTT. Its protein product is CASSQGGGADTQYF.

This clone has only a few counts. The chain uses TRBV6-5 and TRBJ2-2; D remains ambiguous. Trimming left V 6 bases short and J 5 bases short, with 10 bases between. Germline V CDR1 and CDR2: MNHEY, SVGAGI. The CDR3 runs 13 residues. The CDR3 reads CASSLEETGELFF. CDR3 nucleotides: TGTGCCAGCAGCCTAGAGGAAACCGGGGAGCTGTTTTTT.